A single TCR beta chain is shown here with its context. This clonotype occurred a few times. It has no known antigen specificity. Base quality data are lacking; no much larger clone is found one base away. CDR1 and CDR2 (LGHNA, YSLEER) derive from the germline V gene. V loses 4 bases at its end and J loses 5 bases; junction bases beyond the gene matches: 10. There are 15 amino acids in the CDR3, from cysteine to phenylalanine inclusive. Just the 45-base CDR3 DNA is kept, in frame starting at base 1. This sample was taken from a study of response to subunit inactivated influenza vaccine (dated by TCRdb to the late 2010s). In terms of the full investigation: The study used deep quantitative T cell receptor repertoire profiling to track responses to a trivalent subunit inactivated influenza vaccine.

The receptor library was made with RT-PCR. Sequencing used an Illumina HiSeq 2500. TCRdb applied fastp at Q25 and MiXCR to the public reads, then kept only in-frame beta chains. Rows matching on CDR3 protein sequence are summarized as one entry with the most common DNA and genes. The sample table lists around 160,000 distinct CDR3 sequences, 11% of them with a count of one. 9.5% to 15% of the sample comes from the top ten. The paper's findings and limits, for the study overall: The authors suggested that each seasonal influenza vaccination may recruit only a limited number of new T cells.

The sample's time point label, in plain terms: 45 days after influenza vaccine administration. The rearranged segments are TRBV4-3 and TRBJ2-5, and 7 junctional nucleotides match TRBD2. The sequencing used non-naive T cells sorted from PBMCs, collected 35 to 45 days after vaccination. In light of the paper, this sample's cell subset or site label describes: memory T cell fraction. The receptor was derived from a man in his fifties who received an inactivated influenza vaccine. Donor details come from another sample of the same person, matched by shared clones. The CDR3 region: CASSLVAGVGETQYF. The DNA is as follows: TGCGCCAGCAGCCTCGTGGCGGGAGTAGGGGAGACCCAGTACTTC.